A single sample gave rise to the 15 T cell receptor beta chains below, sequenced in a study of T cells in Graves' hyperthyroidism and ophthalmopathy (dated by TCRdb to the late 2010s). Receptor amplification or capture employed multiplex PCR. This sample was sequenced with an Illumina HiSeq 2000. The TCR beta CDR3 regions were amplified from the RNA transcripts. The first round of RT-PCR for the TCR CDR3 was performed with the HTBI primer set and the Qiagen OneStep RT-PCR kit. Clones were called with MiXCR by TCRdb after fastp trimmed the public reads at Q25, and only in-frame beta chains were retained. CDR3 protein sequences are deduplicated, and each keeps its most common genes and DNA. This sample gives 340,000 or so distinct CDR3 sequences in total; roughly 21% of them show up just once. The ten largest clones represent 50% of the sample. The sequenced material came from blood. These receptors originate from a woman in her 50s with Graves' hyperthyroidism.

This chain connects TRBV19 to TRBJ1-1; 9 bases match TRBD1. Losses at the gene ends were 6 bases for V and 7 bases for J; bases not matched to a gene: 12. The germline V gene has CDR1 LNHDA and CDR2 SQIVND (reference sequence). The CDR3 has 15 residues. Here the CDR3 DNA reads TGTGCCAGTAGGTCGCCGTGGGACAGGGTGGTTGAAGCTTTCTTT. Translation gives CASRSPWDRVVEAFF.

This clonotype occurred many times. This chain connects TRBV12-3 or TRBV12-4 to TRBJ2-3; D call uncertain. The CDR3 is 12 residues long. Trimming took off 7 bases at V and 6 bases at J, with 11 bases between the two ends. The CDR3 is CASTLNWDTQYF. In DNA, the CDR3 is TGTGCCAGCACCCTCAATTGGGATACGCAGTATTTT.

The chain couples TRBV28 to TRBJ2-5; no clear D gene. CDR3 size: 14 residues. V dropped 5 bases and J dropped 2 bases, with 12 bases sitting between them. In germline, CDR1 is MDHEN, CDR2 SYDVKM. The CDR3 loop reads CASSQPPRQETQYF. The CDR3 DNA reads TGTGCCAGCAGTCAGCCCCCCAGACAAGAGACCCAGTACTTC. Using reference TRBV28 and TRBJ2-5 for the parts outside the CDR3, the full variable domain is DVKVTQSSRYLVKRTGEKVFLECVQDMDHENMFWYRQDPGLGLRLIYFSYDVKMKEKGDIPEGYSVSREKKERFSLILESASTNQTSMYLCASSQPPRQETQYFGPGTRLLVL.

This clonotype was detected only a few times. DNA for the CDR3: TGTGCCAGCAGCCAGAGCCCCGATGGCTACACCTTC. Residues: CASSQSPDGYTF. This chain links TRBV4-2 with TRBJ1-2; D uncertain. V was shortened by 3 bases and J by 6 bases, with 8 bases between the two germline ends. This CDR3 comprises 12 residues. In germline, CDR1 is LGHNA, CDR2 YNFKEQ.

The chain carries TRBV12-3 or TRBV12-4 and TRBJ2-1, with 8 positions matching TRBD2. The CDR3 has 17 amino acids. V shed 5 bases and J 5 bases; nucleotides not matched to a gene: 14. CDR3 DNA: TGTGCCAGCAGTGAACCTCTCCTCCGGGAGGGCCACAATGAGCAGTTCTTC. It yields the protein CASSEPLLREGHNEQFF.

This clonotype was counted only a few times. V usage is TRBV6-1 and J usage is TRBJ1-6; unclear D gene. The CDR3 length is 12 residues. Germline values: CDR1 MNHNS, CDR2 SASEGT. The germline V and J ends were trimmed by 6 bases and 15 bases, with 15 bases remaining between them. CDR3 bases: TGTGCCAGCAGCCCGAGTGGGGTTGTCCTCCACTTT. Its protein product is CASSPSGVVLHF.

This clonotype was seen at least ten times. This chain connects TRBV5-1 to TRBJ1-5; 9 bases line up with TRBD1. CDR3 length: 15 amino acids. After removal of 5 bases from V and 3 bases from J, the junction contained 6 bases not matched to a gene. The germline V gene has CDR1 SGHRS and CDR2 YFSETQ. The CDR3 DNA is TGCGCCAGCAGTACAGGGGGCTTTGACAATCAGCCCCAGCATTTT. It yields the protein CASSTGGFDNQPQHF.

This clonotype was picked up a small number of times. The genes are TRBV5-1 and TRBJ1-1, with D hard to call. The germline V and J ends were trimmed by 0 bases and 4 bases, with 19 bases remaining between them. Germline V CDR1 and CDR2: SGHRS, YFSETQ. The CDR3 has 17 residues. The chain's CDR3 is CASSLGPRGGGSTEAFF. CDR3 DNA sequence: TGCGCCAGCAGCTTGGGGCCGCGGGGAGGAGGGAGCACTGAAGCTTTCTTT.

In this sample, this clonotype turned up many times. The genes are TRBV11-3 and TRBJ2-1, with D possibly TRBD2 on 6 matching bases. The CDR3 totals 15 residues. The ends were cut back, 7 bases at V and 4 bases at J, with 17 bases in the middle. Germline values: CDR1 SGHNT, CDR2 YENEEA. CDR3 bases: TGTGCCAGCACCTCAGGAGGGGCGATATACAATGAGCAGTTCTTC. As protein: CASTSGGAIYNEQFF.

This clonotype has a handful of counts. The chain couples TRBV20-1 to TRBJ1-5; 7 bases match TRBD1. CDR1 and CDR2 from the germline V gene are DFQATT and SNEGSKA (reference sequence). The CDR3 totals 14 residues. The V gene end was trimmed by 2 bases and the J gene end by 3 bases; junction bases not matched to a gene: 4. The CDR3: CSARRGGVNQPQHF. For the CDR3, the DNA is TGCAGTGCTAGAAGAGGGGGCGTCAATCAGCCCCAGCATTTT.

This clonotype was found a few times. The chain combines TRBV5-1 with TRBJ1-4, with a tentative D call TRBD1 (5 bases). The CDR3 runs to 15 residues. Germline CDR1 reads SGHRS; CDR2 reads YFSETQ. The V and J ends lost 0 bases and 7 bases respectively, with 13 bases between them. For the CDR3, the DNA is TGCGCCAGCAGCTTGGATGGGGGACGGGGTGAAAAACTGTTTTTT. Amino acids: CASSLDGGRGEKLFF.

Many counts were recorded for this clonotype. The rearrangement joins TRBV13 to TRBJ1-1; D is possibly TRBD1 (6 bases). The CDR3 loop spans 15 amino acids. CDR1 is PRHDT and CDR2 is FYEKMQ in the germline V gene (reference sequence). V was cut by 5 bases and J by 0 bases, with 13 bases left in between. The CDR3 coding sequence is TGTGCCAGCAGCGGCGCCGGGACAATGAACACTGAAGCTTTCTTT. Residues: CASSGAGTMNTEAFF.

Worth noting for this clonotype: The junction does not match germline at one end; this may be a read error. The chain couples TRBV29-1 to TRBJ2-1; D gene ambiguous. The CDR3 spans 16 residues. Per germline, CDR1 SQVTM and CDR2 ANQGSEA. The CDR3 region has the DNA TGCAGCGCTGAAGATCCCGGACGGCGCGCATACAATGAGCAGTTCTTC. As protein: CSAEDPGRRAYNEQFF.

The rearrangement links TRBV12-3 or TRBV12-4 to TRBJ2-1; TRBD2 matches 12 bases. This CDR3 is built from 20 residues. Unmatched junction bases numbered 16, after V lost 3 bases and J lost 4 bases. The CDR3 reads CASSFLAGGPKLGRYNEQFF. CDR3 nucleotides: TGTGCCAGCAGTTTCCTAGCGGGAGGGCCCAAGTTAGGACGTTACAATGAGCAGTTCTTC.

The chain combines TRBV10-1 with TRBJ1-2; 10 nucleotides match TRBD1. CDR1 is WNHNN, CDR2 SYGVQD, per germline (reference sequence). V shed 8 bases and J 4 bases; nucleotides not matched to a gene: 7. The CDR3 has 14 amino acids. This chain's CDR3 is CASWGQGFGYGYTF. In DNA, the CDR3 is TGCGCCAGCTGGGGACAGGGGTTCGGCTATGGCTACACCTTC.